The 32 T cell receptor beta chains below all came from one sample that was sequenced in a study of graft-versus-host responses after intestinal transplantation. The protocol was immunoSEQ multiplex PCR, while the TCRdb copy is restricted to in-frame clones and leaves out a portion. The table lists 20,000 to 30,000 clones, 82% of them singletons. No antigen has been identified for these receptors. This specimen consisted of unstimulated CD4+ T cells sorted from spleen or lymph node cells, obtained before intestinal transplant. The receptors stem from a human donor who received an intestinal transplant.

This rearrangement joins TRBV6-4 to TRBJ2-1; D possibly corresponds to TRBD1 (5 bases). Germline V gene data show CDR1 as MRHNA and CDR2 as SNTAGT. The CDR3 totals 15 residues. V dropped 3 bases and J dropped 4 bases, with 13 bases sitting between them. In DNA form, the CDR3 reads TGTGCCAGCAGTGATTTTGACAGATTATACAATGAGCAGTTCTTC. Translation gives CASSDFDRLYNEQFF.

The J gene is TRBJ1-5, the V gene TRBV28; 7 nucleotides match TRBD1. The V and J ends lost 6 bases and 0 bases, in that order; junction bases with no gene match: 2. The germline CDR1 and CDR2 sequences are MDHEN and SYDVKM. This CDR3 is built from 14 residues. Written as DNA, the CDR3 is TGTGCCAGCAGGACAGGGATTAGCAATCAGCCCCAGCATTTT. This sequence encodes CASRTGISNQPQHF.

This chain connects TRBV6-5 to TRBJ2-1, with D unresolved. V was cut by 7 bases and J by 8 bases, with 21 bases left in between. Germline lookup yields CDR1 MNHEY and CDR2 SVGAGI. This CDR3 is built from 15 residues. The DNA of the CDR3 is TGTGCCAGCACCCCGGCCGCAGGAAGAATCTATGAGCAGTTCTTC. Protein product: CASTPAAGRIYEQFF.

The rearrangement joins TRBV11-3 to TRBJ2-4; D is unclear. The length of the CDR3 is 14 residues. Trimming removed 0 bases from V and 3 bases from J, with 6 bases in between. In germline, CDR1 is SGHNT, CDR2 YENEEA. This CDR3 is CASSLDYLKNIQYF. CDR3 DNA sequence: TGTGCCAGCAGCTTAGACTACCTCAAAAACATTCAGTACTTC.

This rearrangement joins TRBV10-3 to TRBJ1-2; weak D call: TRBD1 (6 bases). V was trimmed by 4 bases and J by 4 bases, leaving 10 bases between them. The CDR3 has 13 amino acids. Germline values: CDR1 ENHRY, CDR2 SYGVKD. The CDR3, as DNA: TGTGCCATCAGTGCAGGGGTGGGCTATGGCTACACCTTC. Its translation is CAISAGVGYGYTF.

The chain employs TRBV7-8 and TRBJ2-3; TRBD2 matches at 13 bases. Germline V lookup: CDR1 SGHVS, CDR2 FQNEAQ. This CDR3 comprises 16 residues. The junction had 6 bases not matched to a gene; V was cut back by 5 bases and J by 4 bases. CDR3 DNA: TGTGCCAGCAGCAGGGGGACTAGCGGGAACCCAGATACGCAGTATTTT. Translating gives CASSRGTSGNPDTQYF.

The V call is TRBV9, the J call TRBJ1-1, with D maybe TRBD1 (6 bases). V was shortened by 0 bases and J by 4 bases, with 13 bases between the two germline ends. Germline V CDR1 and CDR2: SGDLS, YYNGEE. The CDR3 sequence is 15 residues long. This chain's CDR3 is CASSVATGVFTEAFF. The CDR3 bases are TGTGCCAGCAGCGTAGCGACAGGCGTTTTCACTGAAGCTTTCTTT.

V usage is TRBV30 and J usage is TRBJ2-2, with 11 positions matching TRBD2. The CDR3 contains 18 residues. Germline CDR1 is GTSNPN and CDR2 is SVGIG (reference sequence). The J segment lost 4 bases and the V segment lost 0 bases, leaving 10 bases of the junction unmatched. In DNA, the CDR3 is TGTGCCTGGAGTGTTGGTTTAGCGGGAGGGCCGGGCACCGGGGAGCTGTTTTTT. Amino acids: CAWSVGLAGGPGTGELFF.

The chain joins TRBV11-3 to TRBJ1-2; D is unresolved. With 1 base removed from V and 3 bases from J, the gap between germline ends came to 6 bases. The length of the CDR3 is 13 residues. CDR1 is SGHNT and CDR2 is YENEEA in the germline V gene. The CDR3 nucleotides are TGTGCCAGCAGCTTAGTAGGACACTATGGCTACACCTTC. Encoded protein: CASSLVGHYGYTF. Combining the CDR3 with reference TRBV11-3 and TRBJ1-2 gives the whole variable domain EAGVVQSPRYKIIEKKQPVAFWCNPISGHNTLYWYLQNLGQGPELLIRYENEEAVDDSQLPKDRFSAERLKGVDSTLKIQPAELGDSAVYLCASSLVGHYGYTFGSGTRLTVV.

The chain employs TRBV5-4 and TRBJ1-2, with D hard to call. From germline, CDR1 is SGHNT and CDR2 YYREEE (reference sequence). V dropped 0 bases and J dropped 5 bases, with 8 bases sitting between them. This CDR3 has 13 amino acids. The CDR3 nucleotides read TGTGCCAGCAGCTTGGCTGGGAATTATGGCTACACCTTC. Protein sequence: CASSLAGNYGYTF.

This clone was recorded a few times. This chain's CDR3 is CASTDRGRAETQYF. The CDR3 DNA is TGCGCCTCGACCGACCGGGGACGAGCCGAGACCCAGTACTTC. The chain carries TRBV5-1 and TRBJ2-5; D possibly uses TRBD1 or TRBD2 (5 bases each). CDR3 size: 14 residues. Trimming stripped 10 bases from V and 5 bases from J, with 21 bases between. The germline gives CDR1 SGHRS, CDR2 YFSETQ.

The V gene is TRBV2, the J gene TRBJ2-2; TRBD2 matches at 11 bases. Trimming cost V 6 bases and J 3 bases; bases outside gene matches: 3. The CDR3 length is 15 residues. CDR1 is SNHLY, CDR2 FYNNEI, per germline. Written as DNA, the CDR3 is TGTGCCAGCAGGGGACTAGCGGAATACACCGGGGAGCTGTTTTTT. Translation gives CASRGLAEYTGELFF.

V gene TRBV7-9 combines with J gene TRBJ2-7; a possible D gene is TRBD1 (5 bases). Looked up from germline, CDR1 is SEHNR and CDR2 is FQNEAQ (reference sequence). Between the trimmed V and J ends, which lost 6 bases and 3 bases, there was a span of 9 bases. The CDR3 spans 12 residues. The CDR3 region has the DNA TGTGCCAGCAGTCGGCAGGGCTACGAGCAGTACTTC. Translation gives CASSRQGYEQYF.

This clone was counted once. This chain connects TRBV28 to TRBJ1-1; possibly TRBD1 for D (5 bases). Germline-derived CDR1 and CDR2 are MDHEN and SYDVKM. Trimming took off 3 bases at V and 4 bases at J, with 15 bases between the two ends. The CDR3 has 15 amino acids. CDR3 sequence reads: CASSFNPQGGTEAFF. DNA for the CDR3: TGTGCCAGCAGTTTTAATCCCCAGGGTGGCACTGAAGCTTTCTTT. The full variable domain, with the rest looked up from reference TRBV28 and TRBJ1-1, is DVKVTQSSRYLVKRTGEKVFLECVQDMDHENMFWYRQDPGLGLRLIYFSYDVKMKEKGDIPEGYSVSREKKERFSLILESASTNQTSMYLCASSFNPQGGTEAFFGQGTRLTVV.

This clone was seen only once. The chain has TRBV21-1 and TRBJ2-1; the D call of TRBD2 is as the table states it, not checked on the DNA. TRBV21-1 is a documented pseudogene. This CDR3 region has 13 residues. CDR3 nucleotides: TGTGCCAGCAGCAAAGACCAGCGGGATGAGCAGTTCTTC. Protein sequence: CASSKDQRDEQFF.

As for this clone: An end of the junction differs from the germline gene, which may be a read error. This specimen includes other DNA sequences encoding the same CDR3. The CDR3 here is CSVEDGFPRGGELFF. In nucleotides, the CDR3 is TGCAGTGTTGAAGATGGGTTTCCTCGGGGCGGGGAGCTGTTTTTC. This chain links TRBV29-1 with TRBJ2-2, with D possibly TRBD2 on 6 matching bases. The CDR3 is 15 amino acids. Looked up from germline, CDR1 is SQVTM and CDR2 is ANQGSEA.

This sequence joins TRBV14 and TRBJ2-1, with TRBD2 matching over 15 bases. Germline V gene lookup returns CDR1 SGHDN and CDR2 FVKESK. The CDR3 covers 19 residues. J gave up 7 bases and V 2 bases, and 12 bases lay outside the gene matches. In nucleotides, the CDR3 is TGTGCCAGCAGCCAACTGACCCGGACTAGCGGGGGGGCGCGGAATGAGCAGTTCTTC. This translates into CASSQLTRTSGGARNEQFF.

V is TRBV28 and J is TRBJ2-3, with D uncertain. This CDR3 spans 13 amino acids. From germline, CDR1 is MDHEN and CDR2 SYDVKM. V lost 2 bases and J 0 bases, leaving 3 bases between the germline ends. The CDR3 sequence: CASSLVSTDTQYF. The CDR3 region has the DNA TGTGCCAGCAGTTTAGTTAGCACAGATACGCAGTATTTT.

J is TRBJ2-3 and V is TRBV5-1, with 14 bases matching TRBD2. Looked up from germline, CDR1 is SGHRS and CDR2 is YFSETQ. CDR3 length equals 15 residues. Losses at the gene ends were 2 bases for V and 10 bases for J; bases not matched to a gene: 6. The CDR3: CASSFGGTSGRSQYF. CDR3 in DNA: TGCGCCAGCAGCTTTGGGGGGACTAGCGGGAGATCGCAGTATTTT.

The chain employs TRBV10-3 and TRBJ2-1; 7 bases fit TRBD1. This CDR3 comprises 14 residues. The J segment lost 5 bases and the V segment lost 2 bases, leaving 3 bases of the junction unmatched. The germline V gene has CDR1 ENHRY and CDR2 SYGVKD. CDR3 loop: CAISEGQVNNEQFF. The CDR3 DNA sequence: TGTGCCATCAGTGAGGGACAGGTAAACAATGAGCAGTTCTTC.

This chain connects TRBV14 to TRBJ2-7; the D gene could be TRBD1 or TRBD2 (6 bases each). V lost 4 bases, J lost 0 bases, and 19 bases lay in between. From germline, CDR1 is SGHDN and CDR2 FVKESK. The CDR3 covers 17 residues. In DNA, the CDR3 is TGTGCCAGCAGCCCATGGGGGGCAGGGCCGAGCTCCTACGAGCAGTACTTC. This translates into CASSPWGAGPSSYEQYF.

The chain has TRBV9 and TRBJ2-2, with D hard to call. Looked up from germline, CDR1 is SGDLS and CDR2 is YYNGEE. The CDR3 runs to 17 residues. Trimming cost V 0 bases and J 1 base, with 13 bases left between them. In nucleotides, the CDR3 is TGTGCCAGCAGCGTAGCGTCCGCTACCTTGAACACCGGGGAGCTGTTTTTT. Its protein product is CASSVASATLNTGELFF.

The genes are TRBV28 and TRBJ1-1, with 9 bases lining up with TRBD1. Germline CDR1 MDHEN, CDR2 SYDVKM. J was trimmed by 5 bases and V by 3 bases; bases with no gene match: 7. The CDR3 consists of 15 residues. The chain's CDR3 is CASSFPGTGKTEAFF. CDR3 nucleotides: TGTGCCAGCAGTTTCCCGGGGACAGGGAAAACTGAAGCTTTCTTT.

The chain couples TRBV5-1 to TRBJ2-2; D gene uncertain. The V and J ends lost 0 bases and 5 bases respectively, with 8 bases between them. The CDR3 length is 14 residues. The germline CDR1 and CDR2 sequences are SGHRS and YFSETQ. CDR3 loop: CASSLVRATGELFF. The CDR3 DNA reads as TGCGCCAGCAGCTTGGTAAGGGCAACCGGGGAGCTGTTTTTT.

V is TRBV30 and J is TRBJ1-2; TRBD1 might be the D (5 bases). Germline CDR1 and CDR2: GTSNPN and SVGIG (reference sequence). V lost 3 bases and J lost 8, with 13 bases in between. This CDR3 has 12 residues. CDR3 nucleotide sequence: TGTGCCTGGAGCGCGGGGGTCGGGGGCTACACCTTC. This gives the protein CAWSAGVGGYTF.

The V and J genes are TRBV4-1 and TRBJ2-7; no clear D. V was shortened by 1 base and J by 2 bases, with 9 bases between the two germline ends. Per the germline V gene, CDR1 is MGHRA and CDR2 is YSYEKL. CDR3 length equals 14 residues. CDR3 sequence (DNA): TGCGCCAGCAGCCAAGGTCCCATCCCCTACGAGCAGTACTTC. It encodes CASSQGPIPYEQYF.

V and J are TRBV14 and TRBJ2-5; maybe TRBD2 (5 bases). Germline CDR1 reads SGHDN; CDR2 reads FVKESK. V shed 1 base and J shed 1 base, with 10 bases lying between them. The CDR3 is 15 residues long. In nucleotides, the CDR3 is TGTGCCAGCAGCCAAGGTCGAGCGGTCCAAGAGACCCAGTACTTC. Protein product: CASSQGRAVQETQYF. Full variable domain (rest looked up from reference TRBV14 and TRBJ2-5): EAGVTQFPSHSVIEKGQTVTLRCDPISGHDNLYWYRRVMGKEIKFLLHFVKESKQDESGMPNNRFLAERTGGTYSTLKVQPAELEDSGVYFCASSQGRAVQETQYFGPGTRLLVL.

The chain has TRBV9 and TRBJ2-3; no reliable D call. V was clipped by 0 bases and J by 4 bases, with 6 bases between them. CDR3 length equals 13 residues. Germline assignment: CDR1 SGDLS and CDR2 YYNGEE. The CDR3 sequence: CASSVVVADTQYF. CDR3 coding DNA: TGTGCCAGCAGCGTAGTTGTCGCAGATACGCAGTATTTT. Together with reference TRBV9 and TRBJ2-3, the CDR3 gives the full variable domain: DSGVTQTPKHLITATGQRVTLRCSPRSGDLSVYWYQQSLDQGLQFLIQYYNGEERAKGNILERFSAQQFPDLHSELNLSSLELGDSALYFCASSVVVADTQYFGPGTRLTVL.

The chain carries TRBV5-1 and TRBJ1-1; D gene ambiguous. Germline V lookup: CDR1 SGHRS, CDR2 YFSETQ. Trimming stripped 5 bases from V and 1 base from J, with 15 bases between. The length of the CDR3 is 15 residues. Here the CDR3 DNA reads TGCGCCAGCAGTTCGCGCCCATGGACGAACACTGAAGCTTTCTTT. Encoded protein: CASSSRPWTNTEAFF.

CDR3 nucleotide sequence: TGTGCCAGCAGCAAGGGGACTAGCGGGGTTCGAAGGAGCTCCTACGAGCAGTACTTC. Translation gives CASSKGTSGVRRSSYEQYF. The chain joins TRBV5-4 to TRBJ2-7; the match to TRBD2 covers 13 bases. The CDR3 contains 19 residues. The germline V gene encodes CDR1 SGHNT and CDR2 YYREEE (reference sequence). V trimming: 4 bases; J trimming: 0 bases; junction bases outside the gene matches: 13.

The chain carries TRBV5-1 and TRBJ1-4, with D tentatively TRBD1 (6 bases). V lost 4 bases to trimming and J lost 6 bases, with 16 bases between them. Germline V lookup: CDR1 SGHRS, CDR2 YFSETQ. This CDR3 has 15 residues. The CDR3 nucleotides are TGCGCCAGCAGCGTTCAGGGGCAACTTTATGAAAAACTGTTTTTT. It specifies CASSVQGQLYEKLFF.

The chain recombines TRBV6-1 with TRBJ1-6; 11 bases match TRBD1. The CDR3 spans 14 residues. Trimming took 6 bases from V and 7 from J; bases not matched to a gene: 2. Germline CDR1 is MNHNS and CDR2 is SASEGT. The CDR3 DNA follows: TGTGCCAGCAGCGGACAGGGGGCAAATTCACCCCTCCACTTT. Amino acid sequence: CASSGQGANSPLHF.